This TCR beta chain was sequenced in a study of blood T cell repertoires in COVID-19. Germline V CDR1 and CDR2: SEHNR, FQNEAQ (reference sequence). The CDR3 spans 15 residues. Trimming cost V 3 bases and J 0 bases, with 9 bases left between them. Recovery among Cohort 3 donors was established by two negative PCRs, clearance, or symptom resolution. TCRdb's table, derived via immunoSEQ multiplex PCR, lists solely in-frame clones and lacks some. This sample has more than 300,000 clones, with around 92% found just once. This clonotype was sampled from a woman between 25 and 40 years old who had recovered from COVID-19. Sample: PBMCs or T cells enriched from blood (not recorded which). The J gene is TRBJ1-3, the V gene TRBV7-9; D is ambiguous. CDR3 in amino acids: CASSFARSSGNTIYF. The CDR3 DNA reads TGTGCCAGCAGCTTTGCGCGGAGCTCTGGAAACACCATATATTTT.